The clone carrying this TCR beta chain was seen a few times. Its specificity is not known. The sample belongs to a study of T cells in Graves' hyperthyroidism and ophthalmopathy. Across the study: Peripheral blood was secured at the point of initial diagnosis, before any treatment.

Out of 8.5 to 10 ml of fresh peripheral blood came the PBMCs. Template material for amplifying TCR beta CDR3 regions consisted of RNA transcripts. HTBI primers were the set used in a first-round RT-PCR of the TCR CDR3. Each CDR3 protein is one row after TCRdb ran MiXCR on the multiplex PCR reads. The sample includes approximately 560,000 distinct CDR3 sequences, 15% to 19% seen only once; the top ten take around 6.6%. Whole-study results and caveats: Ophthalmopathy stood apart from stable hyperthyroidism in a 13 V-J model.

Germline V gives CDR1 MGHRA, CDR2 YSYEKL. The CDR3 covers 17 residues. V was clipped by 0 bases and J by 2 bases, with 15 bases between them. The sequenced sample was blood. V and J are TRBV4-1 and TRBJ2-3; D not certain. The receptor was isolated from a woman in her 30s with Graves' hyperthyroidism. CDR3 residues: CASSQDRSRGYTDTQYF. In DNA form, the CDR3 reads TGCGCCAGCAGCCAAGATCGAAGTCGCGGCTACACAGATACGCAGTATTTT.